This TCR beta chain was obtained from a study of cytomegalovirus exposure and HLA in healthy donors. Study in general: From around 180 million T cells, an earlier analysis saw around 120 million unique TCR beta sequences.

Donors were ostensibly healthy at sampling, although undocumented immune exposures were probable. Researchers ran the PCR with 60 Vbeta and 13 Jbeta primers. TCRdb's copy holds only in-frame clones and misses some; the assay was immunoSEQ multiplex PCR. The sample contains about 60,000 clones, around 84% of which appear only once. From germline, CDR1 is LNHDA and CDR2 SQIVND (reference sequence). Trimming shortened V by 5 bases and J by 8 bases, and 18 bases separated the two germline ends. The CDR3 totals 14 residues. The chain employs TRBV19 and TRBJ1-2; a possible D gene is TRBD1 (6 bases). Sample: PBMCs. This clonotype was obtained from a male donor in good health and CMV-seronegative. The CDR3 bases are TGTGCCAGTAGTCGAATCCCAGGGGCCCACGGCTACACCTTC. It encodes CASSRIPGAHGYTF.